Below, 26 T cell receptor beta chains from the same sample are listed, as sequenced in a study of shared clonotypes between healthy human individuals (dated by TCRdb to the early 2020s). The library was obtained by the immunoSEQ multiplex PCR assay. TCRdb obtained this table from immuneACCESS and retained in-frame rearrangements with V and J assigned. These tables miss some clones; where compared with another copy, unresolved V genes account for less than half of the shortfall, and the remainder is unexplained. The sample table lists fewer than 850,000 clones, 96% of them with a count of one. Of the sample, under 0.25% is held by the ten largest clones. CD8 naive samples were CD45RO-negative cells positively selected for CCR7, giving a CD45RA+CCR7+ population that excluded TemRA cells. The sequenced sample was naive CD8+ T cells sorted from blood. The meaning of the sample's cell subset or site label: CD45RA+CCR7+. These receptors all stem from a man aged 25 to 40 in good health.

The CDR3 region has the DNA TGTGCCAGCAGTTTATGGGCCCTGAGCGGAGCAACTAATGAAAAACTGTTTTTT. Its translation is CASSLWALSGATNEKLFF. The genes are TRBV27 and TRBJ1-4; no clear D gene. V gave up 1 base and J gave up 0 bases, with 15 bases separating them. CDR1 is MNHEY and CDR2 is SMNVEV in the germline V gene (reference sequence). The CDR3 totals 18 residues. The full variable domain, with the rest looked up from reference TRBV27 and TRBJ1-4, is EAQVTQNPRYLITVTGKKLTVTCSQNMNHEYMSWYRQDPGLGLRQIYYSMNVEVTDKGDVPEGYKVSRKEKRNFPLILESPSPNQTSLYFCASSLWALSGATNEKLFFGSGTQLSVL.

The chain combines TRBV5-1 with TRBJ2-1; no reliable D call. This CDR3 region has 14 residues. Trimming took off 0 bases at V and 8 bases at J, with 12 bases between the two ends. Looked up from germline, CDR1 is SGHRS and CDR2 is YFSETQ. As DNA, the CDR3 is TGCGCCAGCAGCTTGGCCCCCCTAGGAGATGAGCAGTTCTTC. It translates to CASSLAPLGDEQFF.

This chain connects TRBV28 to TRBJ2-6; maybe TRBD1 (6 bases). From germline, CDR1 is MDHEN and CDR2 SYDVKM. This CDR3 has 14 residues. The V end was cut by 6 bases, the J end by 0 bases, with 6 bases between. CDR3 nucleotides: TGTGCCAGCAGACAGGGCTCTGGGGCCAACGTCCTGACTTTC. Its translation is CASRQGSGANVLTF. Based on the CDR3 plus reference TRBV28 and TRBJ2-6, the full variable domain is DVKVTQSSRYLVKRTGEKVFLECVQDMDHENMFWYRQDPGLGLRLIYFSYDVKMKEKGDIPEGYSVSREKKERFSLILESASTNQTSMYLCASRQGSGANVLTFGAGSRLTVL.

The chain employs TRBV7-8 and TRBJ2-1; 11 bases are a match to TRBD2. V shed 0 bases, J shed 9 bases, and the junction held 7 bases outside the gene matches. The CDR3 totals 16 residues. CDR1 and CDR2 from the germline V gene are SGHVS and FQNEAQ. The CDR3 region has the DNA TGTGCCAGCAGCTTAGCGCTACTAGCGGGAGTCGGTGAGCAGTTCTTC. Protein sequence: CASSLALLAGVGEQFF. Drawing the rest from reference TRBV7-8 and TRBJ2-1, the complete variable domain is GAGVSQSPRYKVAKRGQDVALRCDPISGHVSLFWYQQALGQGPEFLTYFQNEAQLDKSGLPSDRFFAERPEGSVSTLKIQRTQQEDSAVYLCASSLALLAGVGEQFFGPGTRLTVL.

The rearrangement joins TRBV28 to TRBJ2-1, with D perhaps TRBD1 (6 bases). Germline CDR1 MDHEN, CDR2 SYDVKM. There are 16 residues in the CDR3. The ends were cut back, 4 bases at V and 12 bases at J, with 25 bases in the middle. The CDR3 sequence: CASSSPTAPTGQPQFF. CDR3 bases: TGTGCCAGCAGTTCTCCGACAGCTCCGACAGGCCAACCGCAGTTCTTC.

This chain links TRBV5-1 with TRBJ2-5; the match to TRBD2 covers 7 bases. The trim removed 0 bases at V and 5 bases at J, leaving 4 bases unmatched. Germline CDR1 and CDR2: SGHRS and YFSETQ. This CDR3 has 14 amino acids. CDR3 in DNA: TGCGCCAGCAGCTTGGCCGGGGGGTTCGAGACCCAGTACTTC. Amino acid sequence: CASSLAGGFETQYF.

J is TRBJ2-2 and V is TRBV29-1, with D perhaps being TRBD1 or TRBD2 (5 bases each). CDR3 length equals 15 residues. Germline loops: CDR1 SQVTM, CDR2 ANQGSEA. V shed 6 bases and J shed 3 bases, with 17 bases lying between them. CDR3 bases: TGCAGCGTCGTAGGGACGGGACCCCACACCGGGGAGCTGTTTTTT. Encoded protein: CSVVGTGPHTGELFF.

The chain is built from TRBV7-2 and TRBJ2-7, with a tentative D call TRBD1 (6 bases). This CDR3 contains 15 residues. V gave up 5 bases and J gave up 0 bases, with 14 bases separating them. Germline CDR1 SGHTA, CDR2 FQGNSA. The CDR3: CASSPPRTASYEQYF. The CDR3 nucleotides read TGTGCCAGCAGCCCGCCTCGGACAGCCTCCTACGAGCAGTACTTC.

This clone was seen more than once but under ten times. The chain is built from TRBV19 and TRBJ2-1, with D possibly being TRBD1 (6 bases). Germline CDR1 reads LNHDA; CDR2 reads SQIVND (reference sequence). This CDR3 is built from 13 residues. With 2 bases removed from V and 6 bases from J, the gap between germline ends came to 8 bases. The CDR3 bases are TGTGCCAGTAGTATACAGGGGCCCAATGAGCAGTTCTTC. Its protein is CASSIQGPNEQFF.

The chain links TRBV15 to TRBJ2-1; 11 positions match TRBD2. This CDR3 is built from 15 residues. V shed 1 base, J shed 8 bases, and the junction held 4 bases outside the gene matches. Germline CDR1 and CDR2: LNHNV and YYDKDF (reference sequence). This CDR3 is CATSRVAGGPYEQFF. In nucleotides, the CDR3 is TGTGCCACCAGCAGAGTAGCGGGAGGGCCTTATGAGCAGTTCTTC.

The chain employs TRBV11-3 and TRBJ2-3; 10 bases align to TRBD2. The V gene's germline CDR1 is SGHNT and CDR2 YENEEA. V gave up 1 base and J gave up 0 bases; unmatched junction bases: 4. CDR3 length: 17 amino acids. CDR3 residues: CASSLGTSGTSTDTQYF. In nucleotides, the CDR3 is TGTGCCAGCAGCTTAGGAACTAGCGGGACAAGCACAGATACGCAGTATTTT. Filled out from reference TRBV11-3 and TRBJ2-3, the complete variable domain reads EAGVVQSPRYKIIEKKQPVAFWCNPISGHNTLYWYLQNLGQGPELLIRYENEEAVDDSQLPKDRFSAERLKGVDSTLKIQPAELGDSAVYLCASSLGTSGTSTDTQYFGPGTRLTVL.

This clone was counted once. Here the CDR3 reads CAISESTGIETQYF. In DNA form, the CDR3 reads TGTGCCATCAGTGAGTCGACAGGGATAGAGACCCAGTACTTC. The rearrangement joins TRBV10-3 to TRBJ2-5, with TRBD1 matching over 7 bases. CDR3 length: 14 amino acids. With V trimmed by 0 bases and J by 4 bases, 2 bases remained unmatched. The germline V gene has CDR1 ENHRY and CDR2 SYGVKD.

A word on this clone: Other DNA sequences from this sample encode an identical CDR3 as well. The J gene is TRBJ2-7, the V gene TRBV29-1, with D possibly being TRBD2 (5 bases). The CDR3 is 13 amino acids. The germline V and J ends were trimmed by 2 bases and 1 base, with 9 bases remaining between them. CDR1 and CDR2 from the germline V gene are SQVTM and ANQGSEA. Here the CDR3 DNA reads TGCAGCGTTGAATCCCCGGGATCCTACGAGCAGTACTTC. Translation: CSVESPGSYEQYF.

This clone was seen at least ten times. Other nucleotide sequences from this sample produce the same CDR3. The chain is built from TRBV27 and TRBJ1-4; D remains unclear. Deletions cut 1 base from V and 5 bases from J, with 8 bases between. Germline lookup yields CDR1 MNHEY and CDR2 SMNVEV (reference sequence). The CDR3 totals 14 residues. In nucleotides, the CDR3 is TGTGCCAGCAGTTTATTGGACGGAAATGAAAAACTGTTTTTT. Its translation is CASSLLDGNEKLFF.

This chain uses TRBV7-9 with TRBJ2-1; 9 bases are shared with TRBD2. Trimming took 5 bases from V and 4 from J; bases not matched to a gene: 12. The CDR3 runs to 17 residues. The germline gives CDR1 SEHNR, CDR2 FQNEAQ (reference sequence). CDR3 sequence reads: CASSPEREVWGYNEQFF. CDR3 DNA: TGTGCCAGCAGCCCTGAGCGGGAGGTCTGGGGATACAATGAGCAGTTCTTC.

The J gene is TRBJ2-7, the V gene TRBV7-9; D is perhaps TRBD1 (5 bases). V gave up 5 bases and J gave up 2 bases, with 16 bases separating them. The CDR3 sequence is 15 residues long. Germline V gene data show CDR1 as SEHNR and CDR2 as FQNEAQ (reference sequence). Here the CDR3 reads CASSMAGLRTYEQYF. The CDR3 DNA reads TGTGCCAGCAGCATGGCAGGGCTAAGAACCTACGAGCAGTACTTC. Full variable domain (rest looked up from reference TRBV7-9 and TRBJ2-7): DTGVSQNPRHKITKRGQNVTFRCDPISEHNRLYWYRQTLGQGPEFLTYFQNEAQLEKSRLLSDRFSAERPKGSFSTLEIQRTEQGDSAMYLCASSMAGLRTYEQYFGPGTRLTVT.

V is TRBV7-9 and J is TRBJ2-1; D gene ambiguous. Germline V gene data show CDR1 as SEHNR and CDR2 as FQNEAQ (reference sequence). The CDR3 consists of 12 residues. Trimming cost V 4 bases and J 9 bases, with 10 bases left between them. The CDR3 nucleotides are TGTGCCAGCAGCTCCCGACTGGGTGAGCAGTTCTTC. Amino acids: CASSSRLGEQFF. The entire variable domain, with the rest obtained from reference TRBV7-9 and TRBJ2-1, is as follows: DTGVSQNPRHKITKRGQNVTFRCDPISEHNRLYWYRQTLGQGPEFLTYFQNEAQLEKSRLLSDRFSAERPKGSFSTLEIQRTEQGDSAMYLCASSSRLGEQFFGPGTRLTVL.

The CDR3 coding sequence is TGTGCCAGCAGCCGAGGAGAAGAGACCCAGTACTTC. Protein: CASSRGEETQYF. The genes are TRBV7-9 and TRBJ2-5; D is unclear. V was pared by 5 bases and J by 3 bases, with 7 bases between. The CDR3 loop spans 12 amino acids. From germline, CDR1 is SEHNR and CDR2 FQNEAQ (reference sequence).

J is TRBJ2-5 and V is TRBV19; no definite D call. Germline V gene data show CDR1 as LNHDA and CDR2 as SQIVND (reference sequence). Between the trimmed V and J ends, which lost 8 bases and 5 bases, there was a span of 12 bases. This CDR3 has 12 residues. Written as DNA, the CDR3 is TGTGCCAGTGGTAAGGGATCCGAGACCCAGTACTTC. Its translation is CASGKGSETQYF. Supplemented by reference TRBV19 and TRBJ2-5, the full variable domain reads DGGITQSPKYLFRKEGQNVTLSCEQNLNHDAMYWYRQDPGQGLRLIYYSQIVNDFQKGDIAEGYSVSREKKESFPLTVTSAQKNPTAFYLCASGKGSETQYFGPGTRLLVL.

The chain couples TRBV6-5 to TRBJ1-1; D not certain. Germline-derived CDR1 and CDR2 are MNHEY and SVGAGI. The length of the CDR3 is 13 residues. The germline V and J ends were trimmed by 7 bases and 3 bases, with 12 bases remaining between them. The CDR3, as DNA: TGTGCCAGCAAAATGGGCAGTTACACTGAAGCTTTCTTT. This gives the protein CASKMGSYTEAFF.

The chain links TRBV7-6 to TRBJ2-3; 9 nucleotides agree with TRBD2. Germline lookup yields CDR1 SGHVS and CDR2 FNYEAQ. The ends lost 3 bases at V and 0 bases at J; junction bases unmatched: 19. The CDR3 has 21 amino acids. Here the CDR3 DNA reads TGTGCCAGCAGCTTCCCAACCAATCCGGGACAGCGGGGGGTTAGCACAGATACGCAGTATTTT. It yields the protein CASSFPTNPGQRGVSTDTQYF.

CDR3 sequence (DNA): TGTGCCAGCAGTCGGAGGAACACCGGGGAGCTGTTTTTT. It codes for CASSRRNTGELFF. The rearrangement uses TRBV27 and TRBJ2-2; unclear D gene. V dropped 5 bases and J dropped 1 base, with 5 bases sitting between them. Per the germline V gene, CDR1 is MNHEY and CDR2 is SMNVEV (reference sequence). The CDR3 length is 13 residues.

The table lists this clone with a few counts. The genes are TRBV28 and TRBJ1-5; D not resolved. This CDR3 has 14 amino acids. Per germline, CDR1 MDHEN and CDR2 SYDVKM. Trimming took 6 bases from V and 5 from J, leaving 14 bases between them. The DNA of the CDR3 is TGTGCCAGCAGGATTTATGCAGGATATCAGCCCCAGCATTTT. Protein: CASRIYAGYQPQHF.

This clone was counted a single time. This chain connects TRBV5-5 to TRBJ2-5; maybe TRBD1 (6 bases). Germline assignment: CDR1 SGHKS and CDR2 YYEKEE (reference sequence). The V end lost 4 bases, the J end lost 3 bases, and 13 bases lay between the germline ends. The CDR3 runs to 14 residues. CDR3 sequence reads: CASSTTGSKETQYF. The CDR3 DNA follows: TGTGCCAGCAGCACTACAGGGTCCAAAGAGACCCAGTACTTC.

The genes are TRBV18 and TRBJ2-1, with 9 bases identical to TRBD1. The CDR3 has 16 residues. Trimming removed 6 bases from V and 8 bases from J; junction bases left unmatched: 14. CDR1 is KGHSH, CDR2 LQKENI, per germline. The CDR3 DNA sequence: TGTGCCAGCTCCAGTGGGGGGACAGGGATTGTAGATGAGCAGTTCTTC. This encodes CASSSGGTGIVDEQFF.

The V and J genes are TRBV7-9 and TRBJ2-2, with D tentatively TRBD1 (6 bases). Germline CDR1 and CDR2: SEHNR and FQNEAQ (reference sequence). Trimming pared 11 bases from V and 2 bases from J, leaving 15 bases between. This CDR3 comprises 14 residues. The CDR3 protein is CASPGTYNTGELFF. DNA for the CDR3: TGTGCCTCCCCCGGGACATACAACACCGGGGAGCTGTTTTTT. Combining the CDR3 with reference TRBV7-9 and TRBJ2-2 gives the whole variable domain DTGVSQNPRHKITKRGQNVTFRCDPISEHNRLYWYRQTLGQGPEFLTYFQNEAQLEKSRLLSDRFSAERPKGSFSTLEIQRTEQGDSAMYLCASPGTYNTGELFFGEGSRLTVL.